This TCR beta chain was sequenced for a study of CD8+CD57+ T cells in acquired aplastic anemia. Overall study: Sorted cells (CD4+ and CD8+) yielded DNA amounts that averaged about 3.1 ug.

Profiling of TCR beta VDJ combinations and CDR3 sequences used genomic DNA as template. TCRdb reprocessed the reads via MiXCR and lists one record per CDR3 protein. The table includes about 120,000 distinct CDR3 sequences, approximately 61% detected once. This clonotype was counted many times. Its antigen is not known. Broader study findings: Patients and controls were not found to differ significantly in CD8+ Simpson's diversity.

Whoever was chosen for sequencing had shown CD8+CD57+ cell expansion by flow cytometry. Sequencing was performed on sorted CD4+, CD8+, or CD8+CD57+ T cells (not recorded which) from PBMCs. This TCR derives from a human donor with aplastic anemia.

CDR3 protein: CASSVEGFYEQYF. The CDR3 region has the DNA TGTGCCAGCAGCGTAGAAGGGTTCTACGAGCAGTACTTC. The chain joins TRBV9 to TRBJ2-7; D unresolved. The germline V and J ends were trimmed by 0 bases and 3 bases, with 7 bases remaining between them. Per the germline V gene, CDR1 is SGDLS and CDR2 is YYNGEE. CDR3 length: 13 residues.